This T cell receptor (beta chain) was retrieved from a study of shared clonotypes between healthy human individuals. Sequenced by immunoSEQ multiplex PCR; TCRdb stores in-frame clones only, minus some. The sample has more than 1.2 million clones, around 98.5% seen once; the top ten hold approximately 0.38%. Trimming removed 1 base from V and 6 bases from J, with 9 bases in between. Per germline, CDR1 GTSNPN and CDR2 SVGIG (reference sequence). The CDR3 totals 13 residues. This TCR came from a man aged 30 to 39 in good health. Sequenced input: naive CD4+ T cells sorted from blood. Subset in this sample: CD45RA+ positively selected. The chain combines TRBV30 with TRBJ1-4; a possible D gene is TRBD1 (5 bases). The CDR3 region has the DNA TGTGCCTGGAGTGGGGGACTAGATGAAAAACTGTTTTTT. This sequence encodes CAWSGGLDEKLFF.